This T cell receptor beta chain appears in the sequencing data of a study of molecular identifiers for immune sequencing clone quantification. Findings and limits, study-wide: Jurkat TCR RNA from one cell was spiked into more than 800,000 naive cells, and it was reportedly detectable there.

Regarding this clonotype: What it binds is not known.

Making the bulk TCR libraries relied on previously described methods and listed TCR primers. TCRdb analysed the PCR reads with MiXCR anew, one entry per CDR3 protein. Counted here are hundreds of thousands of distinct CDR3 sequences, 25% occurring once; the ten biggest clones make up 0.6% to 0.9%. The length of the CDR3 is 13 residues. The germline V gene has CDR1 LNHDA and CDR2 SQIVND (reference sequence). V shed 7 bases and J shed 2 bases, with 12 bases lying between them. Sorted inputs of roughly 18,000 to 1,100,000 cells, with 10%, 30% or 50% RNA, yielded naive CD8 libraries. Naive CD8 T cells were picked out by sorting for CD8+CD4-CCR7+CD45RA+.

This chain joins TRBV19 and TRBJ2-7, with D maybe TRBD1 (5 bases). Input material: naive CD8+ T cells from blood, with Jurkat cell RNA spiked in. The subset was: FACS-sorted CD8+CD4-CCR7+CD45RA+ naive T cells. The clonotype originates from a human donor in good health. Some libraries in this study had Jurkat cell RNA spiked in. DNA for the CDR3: TGTGCCAGTATTGGCAGGGAAGCCTACGAGCAGTACTTC. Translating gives CASIGREAYEQYF. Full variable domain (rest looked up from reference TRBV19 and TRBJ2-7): DGGITQSPKYLFRKEGQNVTLSCEQNLNHDAMYWYRQDPGQGLRLIYYSQIVNDFQKGDIAEGYSVSREKKESFPLTVTSAQKNPTAFYLCASIGREAYEQYFGPGTRLTVT.